This is a list of T cell receptor beta chains from one sample in a study of glioma-infiltrating T cells. TCRdb redid the calling of the multiplex PCR reads with MiXCR, one entry per CDR3 protein. The sample consists of about 140,000 distinct CDR3 sequences, roughly two fifths of them appearing once. Sequencing input: glioma tissue, nonneoplastic brain tissue, or PBMCs (not recorded which). Receptors were obtained from a human donor with low-grade glioma or glioblastoma, undergoing nonglioma brain surgery, or in good health (not recorded which). Each CDR3 is given with its conserved first and last residue. The D gene is left open where the match is weak. A row's size may be missing; if present it is once, few, many or a size class.

CDR3 | DNA | V | size | J | D
CASSESAAEAFF | TGTGCCAGCAGTGAGAGCGCAGCTGAAGCTTTCTTT | TRBV2 | many | TRBJ1-1 | .
CASRYNLAEGNTIYF | TGTGCCAGCAGATATAATCTTGCGGAAGGAAACACCATATATTTT | TRBV7-2 | once | TRBJ1-3 | .
CASSRNGLAGARGSETQYF | TGTGCCAGCTCACGGAATGGACTAGCGGGGGCCAGAGGGAGCGAGACCCAGTACTTC | TRBV18 | . | TRBJ2-5 | TRBD2
CASSLGAGGEFIYGYTF | TGTGCCAGCAGTCTAGGGGCAGGGGGCGAGTTTATCTATGGCTACACCTTC | TRBV28 | once | TRBJ1-2 | TRBD1
CSARDFVAGFDGYTF | TGCAGTGCTAGAGATTTTGTTGCAGGGTTCGATGGCTACACCTTC | TRBV20-1 | many | TRBJ1-2 | .
CASRGQGRETQYF | TGTGCCAGCAGAGGACAGGGACGGGAGACCCAGTACTTC | TRBV6-1 | . | TRBJ2-5 | TRBD1
CSVDNREEDNEQFF | TGCAGCGTTGATAACAGGGAAGAGGACAATGAGCAGTTCTTC | TRBV29-1 | . | TRBJ2-1 | .
CASSPDRGHNYGYTF | TGTGCCAGCAGCCCGGACAGGGGGCATAACTATGGCTACACCTTC | TRBV28 | . | TRBJ1-2 | TRBD1
CASRLTNSPLHF | TGTGCCAGCAGATTGACCAATTCACCCCTCCACTTT | TRBV6-2/TRBV6-3 | . | TRBJ1-6 | .
CASSDRGRYEQYF | TGTGCCAGCAGTGACAGGGGGAGGTACGAGCAGTACTTC | TRBV2 | few | TRBJ2-7 | .
CASSSQEQSPLHF | TGTGCCAGCAGTTCCCAGGAACAATCACCCCTCCACTTT | TRBV6-1 | few | TRBJ1-6 | .
CASSPQGRTEAFF | TGTGCCAGCAGCCCCCAGGGGCGAACTGAAGCTTTCTTT | TRBV7-2 | few | TRBJ1-1 | .
CASSLQIGRETQYF | TGTGCCAGCAGTTTGCAGATCGGGAGAGAGACCCAGTACTTC | TRBV12-3/TRBV12-4 | . | TRBJ2-5 | .
CASSFGQSEAFF | TGTGCCAGCAGCTTTGGACAGAGTGAAGCTTTCTTT | TRBV7-9 | . | TRBJ1-1 | .
CATSRVQEETQYF | TGTGCCACCAGCAGAGTTCAGGAAGAGACCCAGTACTTC | TRBV15 | few | TRBJ2-5 | .
CASSSRTFNTEAFF | TGTGCCAGCAGCTCCCGGACGTTTAACACTGAAGCTTTCTTT | TRBV7-2 | . | TRBJ1-1 | .
CASSFQGDEQYF | TGTGCCAGCAGCTTCCAGGGCGACGAGCAGTACTTC | TRBV3-1 | . | TRBJ2-7 | .
CASSYFAGEDEQCF | TGTGCCAGCAGTTACTTCGCGGGGGAGGACGAGCAGTGCTTC | TRBV6-9 | . | TRBJ2-7 | TRBD2
CASSYSGTGVYEQYF | TGTGCCAGCAGTTACTCAGGGACAGGGGTCTACGAGCAGTACTTC | TRBV6-6 | . | TRBJ2-7 | TRBD1
CSARESGNQPQHF | TGCAGTGCTAGAGAAAGCGGCAATCAGCCCCAGCATTTT | TRBV20-1 | . | TRBJ1-5 | .
CASSQSTGTTSYEQYF | TGCGCCAGCAGCCAGAGCACCGGGACAACCTCATACGAGCAGTACTTC | TRBV4-1 | . | TRBJ2-7 | .
CASSLAQGTGAYGYTF | TGTGCCAGCAGCTTAGCGCAGGGGACAGGGGCCTATGGCTACACCTTC | TRBV7-2 | . | TRBJ1-2 | TRBD1
CSASRPTFPSYNEQFF | TGCAGTGCTAGTAGACCGACATTCCCTTCCTACAATGAGCAGTTCTTC | TRBV20-1 | few | TRBJ2-1 | .
CASSFATGGSTDTQYF | TGTGCCAGCAGTTTCGCCACCGGCGGAAGCACAGATACGCAGTATTTT | TRBV28 | . | TRBJ2-3 | .
CASSSGTGELFF | TGTGCCAGCAGTTCCGGGACAGGGGAACTGTTTTTT | TRBV6-2/TRBV6-3 | few | TRBJ1-4 | TRBD1
CASSLNSGGTYEQYF | TGTGCCAGCAGTCTGAACAGCGGGGGAACCTACGAGCAGTACTTC | TRBV5-5 | few | TRBJ2-7 | TRBD2
CANSQVGEGTDTQYF | TGTGCCAACAGCCAAGTTGGAGAGGGGACAGATACGCAGTATTTT | TRBV3-1 | . | TRBJ2-3 | .
CASSPPEDTQYF | TGTGCCAGCAGCCCCCCCGAAGATACGCAGTATTTT | TRBV28 | few | TRBJ2-3 | .